This T cell receptor beta chain is from a study of T cells after yellow fever vaccination. There are a few counts of this clonotype. MiXCR, applied by TCRdb to the 5' RACE reads, yields one record per CDR3 protein. The sample gives some 350,000 distinct CDR3 sequences, roughly 4.3% of which show up once; around 23% is in the top ten. Sample: PBMCs, taken 5 days after the yellow fever booster vaccination. The clonotype originates from a man in his late teens or twenties who received the YFV17D yellow fever vaccine.

In DNA form, the CDR3 reads TGTGCCAGCAGCTCAGGGAGGTCGAGGGGAGAGACCCAGTACTTC. Residues: CASSSGRSRGETQYF. The rearrangement links TRBV7-2 to TRBJ2-5; TRBD2 might be the D (6 bases). The CDR3 is made up of 15 amino acids. V lost 4 bases, J lost 4 bases, and 16 bases lay in between. Per germline, CDR1 SGHTA and CDR2 FQGNSA.